The next 19 T cell receptor beta chains were all read from a single sample in a study of T cell repertoires in cytomegalovirus infection (dated by TCRdb to between 2018 and 2021). Their specific antigens are unknown. The intended sense of this specimen's treatment or condition label: in vitro stimulation with specific CMV peptide epitopes to enrich CMV-specific T cells. These reads were obtained on an Illumina HiSeq 1500. The public reads were reprocessed in TCRdb via fastp at Q25 and MiXCR, keeping in-frame beta chains. Every distinct CDR3 protein forms one entry, paired with its most common genes and DNA. The sample contains roughly 860,000 distinct CDR3 sequences, around a third of them found a single time. The top ten clonotypes cover 9.5% to 15% of the sample. The sample here was cultured CD8+ T cells from PBMCs, taken from culture after CMV antigen stimulation. These receptors originate from a human donor in good health (CMV status not recorded). Some clones in this sample may be carry-over from other donors' samples.

The rearrangement joins TRBV2 to TRBJ1-1; tentatively, D is TRBD1 (6 bases). V was shortened by 6 bases and J by 1 base, with 15 bases between the two germline ends. The CDR3 is made up of 15 amino acids. CDR1 is SNHLY and CDR2 is FYNNEI in the germline V gene. The CDR3 coding sequence is TGTGCCAGCAGGTATAAAACAGGGCAGAACACTGAAGCTTTCTTT. Its protein product is CASRYKTGQNTEAFF.

This clonotype turned up a few times. The gene calls are TRBV9 and TRBJ1-1; 9 nucleotides match TRBD1. CDR1 is SGDLS and CDR2 is YYNGEE in the germline V gene. The CDR3 is 17 residues long. Trimming took 4 bases from V and 4 from J; bases not matched to a gene: 14. In DNA, the CDR3 is TGTGCCAGCAGCTCATATGCGGGACAGGGTAGGGGCACTGAAGCTTTCTTT. It is translated as CASSSYAGQGRGTEAFF.

The J gene is TRBJ1-1, the V gene TRBV2, with a weak D call TRBD1 (5 bases). Trimming took off 3 bases at V and 1 base at J, with 15 bases between the two ends. This CDR3 spans 16 amino acids. Germline V gene data show CDR1 as SNHLY and CDR2 as FYNNEI. CDR3 in amino acids: CASSEGGGWRNTEAFF. DNA for the CDR3: TGTGCCAGCAGTGAGGGGGGAGGGTGGAGGAACACTGAAGCTTTCTTT.

The J gene is TRBJ1-6, the V gene TRBV5-6; possibly TRBD1 for D (5 bases). Germline loops: CDR1 SGHDT, CDR2 YYEEEE. Trimming removed 5 bases at V and 8 bases at J, with 11 bases between. The CDR3 is 13 residues long. CDR3 region: CASSPGWDSPLHF. The CDR3 DNA reads as TGTGCCAGCAGTCCAGGGTGGGATTCACCCCTCCACTTT.

This clonotype was seen only a few times. V is TRBV12-3 or TRBV12-4 and J is TRBJ2-3, with 10 bases matching TRBD2. The CDR3 runs to 15 residues. The V and J ends lost 6 bases and 6 bases, in that order; junction bases with no gene match: 9. CDR3 DNA sequence: TGTGCCAGCAGACCAAGCGGGGGGGCGCTGGATACGCAGTATTTT. This translates into CASRPSGGALDTQYF.

The chain employs TRBV27 and TRBJ1-5, with a tentative D call TRBD1 (5 bases). The CDR3 contains 14 residues. Trimming stripped 8 bases from V and 7 bases from J, with 18 bases between. Germline V lookup: CDR1 MNHEY, CDR2 SMNVEV (reference sequence). The CDR3 DNA sequence: TGTGCCAGCTCATATACCGGGACTTCCCAGCCCCAGCATTTT. It codes for CASSYTGTSQPQHF.

V is TRBV6-5 and J is TRBJ2-3; D possibly corresponds to TRBD2 (7 bases). V lost 2 bases, J lost 4 bases, and 16 bases lay in between. CDR1 and CDR2 from the germline V gene are MNHEY and SVGAGI. The CDR3 is made up of 16 amino acids. This CDR3 reads CASSYPRGGDADTQYF. The CDR3 coding sequence is TGTGCCAGCAGTTACCCGAGGGGGGGCGACGCAGATACGCAGTATTTT.

This clonotype was detected ten times or more. The chain employs TRBV7-2 and TRBJ2-3; D not certain. The V end lost 4 bases, the J end lost 2 bases, and 16 bases lay between the germline ends. Germline V gene lookup returns CDR1 SGHTA and CDR2 FQGNSA. This CDR3 spans 16 amino acids. The CDR3 spells CASSSRQTSITDTQYF. The CDR3 DNA is TGTGCCAGCAGCTCCCGACAAACCTCTATCACAGATACGCAGTATTTT.

The V call is TRBV18, the J call TRBJ1-5; unclear D gene. V was trimmed by 4 bases and J by 9 bases, leaving 19 bases between them. Germline assignment: CDR1 KGHSH and CDR2 LQKENI. The CDR3 loop spans 15 amino acids. In DNA, the CDR3 is TGTGCCAGCTCACTCGAGGGTGTATCACTTGGGCCCCAGCATTTT. The encoded protein is CASSLEGVSLGPQHF.

This clonotype appeared a few times. The J gene is TRBJ2-2, the V gene TRBV7-9; TRBD1 is a possible D gene (6 bases). Trimming shortened V by 4 bases and J by 2 bases, and 17 bases separated the two germline ends. The CDR3 totals 17 residues. Germline V gene lookup returns CDR1 SEHNR and CDR2 FQNEAQ (reference sequence). The CDR3 protein is CASSSPPEGHNTGELFF. The CDR3 coding sequence is TGTGCCAGCAGCTCGCCCCCTGAGGGACACAACACCGGGGAGCTGTTTTTT.

This clonotype has only one observation. This chain links TRBV19 with TRBJ2-1; no clear D. Germline V gene sequence: CDR1 LNHDA, CDR2 SQIVND (reference sequence). Trimming shortened V by 5 bases and J by 5 bases, and 7 bases separated the two germline ends. The CDR3 extends over 12 amino acids. CDR3 sequence reads: CASSWQNNEQFF. DNA for the CDR3: TGTGCCAGTAGTTGGCAGAACAATGAGCAGTTCTTC.

This clonotype has only a few counts. The V call is TRBV27, the J call TRBJ2-1, with D possibly matching TRBD1 (7 bases). Germline assignment: CDR1 MNHEY and CDR2 SMNVEV (reference sequence). Trimming left V 2 bases short and J 9 bases short, with 14 bases between. The CDR3 has 14 amino acids. In DNA form, the CDR3 reads TGTGCCAGCAGTTTAGCGGGGACAGCGGGTGAGCAGTTCTTC. It translates to CASSLAGTAGEQFF.

The chain employs TRBV6-1 and TRBJ1-6; 7 bases match TRBD1. With V trimmed by 2 bases and J by 4 bases, 2 bases remained unmatched. Germline V gene data show CDR1 as MNHNS and CDR2 as SASEGT. The CDR3 spans 15 residues. The CDR3 coding sequence is TGTGCCAGCAGTGAAAGGGGGCCTTATAATTCACCCCTCCACTTT. Protein: CASSERGPYNSPLHF.

V gene TRBV5-1 combines with J gene TRBJ2-3; possibly TRBD2 for D (7 bases). In germline, CDR1 is SGHRS, CDR2 YFSETQ. The CDR3 is 16 amino acids. Between the trimmed V and J ends, which lost 4 bases and 3 bases, there was a span of 18 bases. The CDR3 nucleotides are TGCGCCAGCAGCATCCGAGGGGGGGCTTCGACAGATACGCAGTATTTT. It codes for CASSIRGGASTDTQYF.

J is TRBJ1-4 and V is TRBV6-5; D is unclear. V was clipped by 0 bases and J by 8 bases, with 10 bases between them. CDR1 and CDR2 from the germline V gene are MNHEY and SVGAGI. The CDR3 consists of 14 residues. CDR3 sequence reads: CASSYSATDEKLFF. The DNA of the CDR3 is TGTGCCAGCAGTTACTCGGCGACGGACGAAAAACTGTTTTTT.

This clonotype showed up just a few times. The chain carries TRBV12-3 or TRBV12-4 and TRBJ1-5; D may be TRBD1 (5 bases). V was pared by 6 bases and J by 0 bases, with 9 bases between. There are 14 residues in the CDR3. CDR3 region: CASSPTASNQPQHF. As DNA, the CDR3 is TGTGCCAGCAGCCCGACAGCTAGCAATCAGCCCCAGCATTTT.

A few counts support this clonotype. The genes are TRBV10-3 and TRBJ2-1; D is unclear. From germline, CDR1 is ENHRY and CDR2 SYGVKD. Trimming removed 0 bases from V and 7 bases from J, with 10 bases in between. This CDR3 comprises 14 residues. The CDR3 loop reads CAISESLAVNEQFF. The DNA for the CDR3 is TGTGCCATCAGTGAGTCTCTGGCTGTTAATGAGCAGTTCTTC.

The sample holds a few counts of this clonotype. V is TRBV27 and J is TRBJ2-2, with D perhaps TRBD1 or TRBD2 (5 bases each). CDR3 length: 16 amino acids. Trimming left V 4 bases short and J 0 bases short, with 12 bases between. CDR1 and CDR2 (germline): MNHEY, SMNVEV (reference sequence). DNA for the CDR3: TGTGCCAGCAGTTGGGGGACGGTCGCGAACACCGGGGAGCTGTTTTTT. It codes for CASSWGTVANTGELFF.

This clonotype was seen just once. The chain has TRBV19 and TRBJ1-2; D call uncertain. V was cut by 5 bases and J by 3 bases, with 16 bases left in between. This CDR3 is 15 amino acids long. Looked up from germline, CDR1 is LNHDA and CDR2 is SQIVND (reference sequence). CDR3 region: CASSPSAGGYYGYTF. The CDR3 nucleotides are TGTGCCAGTAGTCCCTCGGCAGGCGGATACTATGGCTACACCTTC.